The 21 T cell receptor beta chains presented below share a single source sample, sequenced in a study of T cells in Graves' hyperthyroidism and ophthalmopathy. RNA transcripts provided the source from which TCR beta CDR3 regions were amplified. The HTBI set primed first-round TCR CDR3 RT-PCR. In TCRdb, the multiplex PCR reads were re-called with MiXCR into one record per CDR3 protein. Of more than 300,000 distinct CDR3 sequences in the sample, approximately 17% were seen once. The sequencing sample was made of blood. The receptors come from a man between 18 and 35 years old with Graves' ophthalmopathy.

This clonotype was recorded a few times. V gene TRBV10-3 combines with J gene TRBJ2-5; D call uncertain. The CDR3 has 11 residues. Germline CDR1 and CDR2: ENHRY and SYGVKD. V dropped 11 bases and J dropped 5 bases, with 12 bases sitting between them. CDR3 in amino acids: CAAQSAETQYF. The CDR3 nucleotides read TGTGCCGCCCAGTCGGCGGAGACCCAGTACTTC.

In this sample, this clonotype turned up many times. V and J are TRBV11-2 and TRBJ1-4; the D is unclear. Germline-derived CDR1 and CDR2 are SGHAT and FQNNGV. V was pared by 5 bases and J by 8 bases, with 9 bases between. The CDR3 is 12 residues long. As DNA, the CDR3 is TGTGCCAGCAGCCGCGAGCAAGAAAAACTGTTTTTT. It yields the protein CASSREQEKLFF.

This clonotype has a count of ten or more. The V and J genes are TRBV12-3 or TRBV12-4 and TRBJ2-1, with TRBD1 identical over 7 bases. Trimming removed 6 bases from V and 0 bases from J; junction bases left unmatched: 5. The CDR3 spans 15 residues. The CDR3 region has the DNA TGTGCCAGCAGCATCGGACAGGTCTCCTACAATGAGCAGTTCTTC. Protein sequence: CASSIGQVSYNEQFF.

Remarks on this clonotype: A much larger clone differs by one base, so this may be a read error. This rearrangement joins TRBV13 to TRBJ1-2; TRBD1 agrees at 9 bases. The CDR3 length is 13 residues. Germline CDR1 is PRHDT and CDR2 is FYEKMQ (reference sequence). Germline trimming cut 7 bases from V and 8 bases from J; bases unmatched to any gene: 8. This CDR3 is CASILGTGRGYTF. CDR3 coding DNA: TGTGCCAGCATCTTGGGGACAGGGCGAGGCTACACCTTC.

The rearrangement uses TRBV6-1 and TRBJ1-2, with a weak D call TRBD1 (5 bases). Germline CDR1 reads MNHNS; CDR2 reads SASEGT. This CDR3 region has 14 residues. V lost 6 bases, J lost 4 bases, and 15 bases lay in between. In nucleotides, the CDR3 is TGTGCCAGCAGGCCCGGGGGGTTCCTCTATGGCTACACCTTC. It encodes CASRPGGFLYGYTF.

The V call is TRBV5-1, the J call TRBJ2-5, with 11 bases lining up with TRBD2. V was clipped by 3 bases and J by 5 bases; unmatched bases: 12. Germline loops: CDR1 SGHRS, CDR2 YFSETQ. This CDR3 is 17 amino acids long. The DNA of the CDR3 is TGCGCCAGCAGCTCCTTACTAGCGGGGGCGCGGGGGGAGACCCAGTACTTC. Translation gives CASSSLLAGARGETQYF.

There are many counts of this clonotype. V usage is TRBV20-1 and J usage is TRBJ2-1; the D gene is possibly TRBD2 (7 bases). The germline gives CDR1 DFQATT, CDR2 SNEGSKA (reference sequence). The CDR3 loop spans 14 amino acids. Trimming removed 3 bases at V and 6 bases at J, with 15 bases between. Here the CDR3 reads CSASGGATINEQFF. DNA of the CDR3: TGCAGTGCTAGTGGGGGGGCCACAATCAATGAGCAGTTCTTC.

This clonotype has more than one count but fewer than ten. The chain combines TRBV6-6 with TRBJ1-1, with D possibly being TRBD1 (6 bases). Germline V lookup: CDR1 MNHNY, CDR2 SVGAGI (reference sequence). The CDR3 totals 17 residues. V dropped 0 bases and J dropped 0 bases, with 14 bases sitting between them. CDR3: CASSYSRAGAMNTEAFF. The CDR3, as DNA: TGTGCCAGCAGTTACTCGAGAGCGGGGGCTATGAACACTGAAGCTTTCTTT.

The rearrangement uses TRBV6-5 and TRBJ1-6; TRBD1 aligns across 9 bases. Trimming at V came to 6 bases and at J to 1 base, leaving 13 bases not matched to a gene. The CDR3 has 19 amino acids. Germline V gene lookup returns CDR1 MNHEY and CDR2 SVGAGI. In nucleotides, the CDR3 is TGTGCCAGCAGACCGACAGGGGGTATTGGGGGATCCTATAATTCACCCCTCCACTTT. Protein sequence: CASRPTGGIGGSYNSPLHF.

This chain joins TRBV6-5 and TRBJ2-1, with 9 bases matching TRBD2. Germline CDR1 and CDR2: MNHEY and SVGAGI. There are 14 residues in the CDR3. V shed 2 bases and J 9 bases; nucleotides not matched to a gene: 5. In DNA, the CDR3 is TGTGCCAGCAGTTACAGCGGGACTAGCTTTGAGCAGTTCTTC. Translating it yields CASSYSGTSFEQFF.

This clonotype has at least ten counts. This chain uses TRBV7-8 with TRBJ2-6, with 8 bases identical to TRBD2. Germline trimming cut 5 bases from V and 2 bases from J; bases unmatched to any gene: 11. Germline CDR1 SGHVS, CDR2 FQNEAQ. The CDR3 length is 18 residues. The CDR3 protein is CASSLRWSGGPGANVLTF. CDR3 DNA: TGTGCCAGCAGCCTAAGGTGGAGCGGGGGTCCTGGGGCCAACGTCCTGACTTTC.

This clonotype appeared many times. The chain has TRBV27 and TRBJ1-1; D not certain. Looked up from germline, CDR1 is MNHEY and CDR2 is SMNVEV (reference sequence). There are 17 residues in the CDR3. V was pared by 6 bases and J by 5 bases, with 25 bases between. The CDR3, as DNA: TGTGCCAGCAGCCTCATAGGTAGCATGGTGGGGAGGACTGAAGCTTTCTTT. It specifies CASSLIGSMVGRTEAFF.

With regard to this clonotype: Compared with germline, one end of the junction differs, possibly owing to a read error. The chain joins TRBV5-1 to TRBJ2-3, with 16 bases aligning to TRBD2. Germline values: CDR1 SGHRS, CDR2 YFSETQ. The CDR3 is made up of 16 amino acids. CDR3 amino acids: CASSSGLAGGHGTQYF. The CDR3 region has the DNA TGTGCCAGCAGCTCGGGACTAGCGGGAGGGCATGGTACGCAGTATTTT.

This clonotype has more than one count but fewer than ten. This chain uses TRBV9 with TRBJ2-5; 7 bases are a match to TRBD1. Per the germline V gene, CDR1 is SGDLS and CDR2 is YYNGEE. Trimming cost V 0 bases and J 0 bases; bases outside gene matches: 2. The CDR3 totals 15 residues. CDR3 sequence (DNA): TGTGCCAGCAGCGTAGAGCAGGGGGACCAAGAGACCCAGTACTTC. Protein product: CASSVEQGDQETQYF.

This chain joins TRBV7-2 and TRBJ1-6; 11 nucleotides agree with TRBD1. Germline CDR1 reads SGHTA; CDR2 reads FQGNSA. This CDR3 comprises 20 residues. V lost 0 bases, J lost 0 bases, and 7 bases stayed unmatched. The CDR3 DNA sequence: TGTGCCAGCAGCTTAGCTCGCGGGACAGGGGGGAGCTCCTATAATTCACCCCTCCACTTT. This codes for CASSLARGTGGSSYNSPLHF. The whole variable domain, remainder taken from reference TRBV7-2 and TRBJ1-6, is GAGVSQSPSNKVTEKGKDVELRCDPISGHTALYWYRQSLGQGLEFLIYFQGNSAPDKSGLPSDRFSAERTGGSVSTLTIQRTQQEDSAVYLCASSLARGTGGSSYNSPLHFGNGTRLTVT.

This clonotype was recorded at least ten times. The chain employs TRBV2 and TRBJ1-1; a possible D gene is TRBD1 (5 bases). The germline V gene encodes CDR1 SNHLY and CDR2 FYNNEI. V was pared by 7 bases and J by 0 bases, with 9 bases between. CDR3 size: 13 residues. Here the CDR3 DNA reads TGTGCCAGCAATAGGGACCTGAACACTGAAGCTTTCTTT. This sequence encodes CASNRDLNTEAFF.

This clonotype occurred a few times. The chain combines TRBV7-8 with TRBJ1-5; 10 bases align to TRBD1. The CDR3 extends over 16 amino acids. Germline V CDR1 and CDR2: SGHVS, FQNEAQ. V lost 1 base and J lost 2; bases outside the gene matches: 2. The DNA for the CDR3 is TGTGCCAGCAGCTTAGTAGGGACAGGGGGCAATCAGCCCCAGCATTTT. This codes for CASSLVGTGGNQPQHF.

This clonotype occurred many times. This chain links TRBV5-8 with TRBJ1-2; D possibly corresponds to TRBD1 (5 bases). The CDR3 covers 13 residues. Per the germline V gene, CDR1 is SGHTS and CDR2 is YDEGEE. Trimming removed 6 bases from V and 8 bases from J, with 17 bases in between. CDR3 nucleotides: TGTGCCAGCAACATCCAGGGATGGGTCGGCTACACCTTC. Its translation: CASNIQGWVGYTF.

This clonotype was counted a few times. This chain joins TRBV27 and TRBJ1-1, with TRBD1 as a possible D gene (5 bases). The germline CDR1 and CDR2 sequences are MNHEY and SMNVEV (reference sequence). V lost 8 bases, J lost 11 bases, and 15 bases lay in between. The CDR3 is 11 residues long. CDR3 in amino acids: CASYMGGSAFF. The CDR3 DNA is TGTGCCAGCTACATGGGGGGATCGGCTTTCTTT.

This clonotype was counted many times. The V call is TRBV11-2, the J call TRBJ1-2; D is possibly TRBD1 (6 bases). The V end was cut by 5 bases, the J end by 4 bases, with 17 bases between. From germline, CDR1 is SGHAT and CDR2 FQNNGV. CDR3 size: 15 residues. CDR3 residues: CASSPGGQVTYGYTF. The DNA of the CDR3 is TGTGCCAGCAGCCCGGGGGGGCAGGTTACCTATGGCTACACCTTC.

This clonotype has ten or more counts. The chain has TRBV11-1 and TRBJ2-5; the D is unclear. V was pared by 6 bases and J by 3 bases, with 5 bases between. The CDR3 contains 11 residues. CDR1 and CDR2 (germline): SGHAT, FQDESV (reference sequence). CDR3 nucleotide sequence: TGTGCCAGCAGGGCGAAAGAGACCCAGTACTTC. This codes for CASRAKETQYF.